This is a list of T cell receptor beta chains from one sample in a study of CD8+CD57+ T cells in acquired aplastic anemia. TCRdb reprocessed the reads via MiXCR and lists one record per CDR3 protein. Of under 500,000 distinct CDR3 sequences in the sample, around 30% were seen once. Specimen: sorted CD4+, CD8+, or CD8+CD57+ T cells (not recorded which) from PBMCs. These receptors were collected from a human donor with aplastic anemia. CDR3s include the opening cysteine and the closing phenylalanine or tryptophan. The D gene is left open where the match is weak. Only some rows state a clone size, as once, few, many or a class for expanded clones.

d_gene	v_gene	abundance	j_gene	CDR3nt	CDR3aa
NA	TRBV20-1	NA	TRBJ2-5	TGCAGTGCTCAACGAGCGGAGTACCAAGAGACCCAGTACTTC	CSAQRAEYQETQYF
NA	TRBV5-4	NA	TRBJ2-5	TGTGCCAGCGGATTACAAGAGACCCAGTACTTC	CASGLQETQYF
NA	TRBV6-1	NA	TRBJ2-1	TGTGCCAGCAGTGAGGGGAGGAAAAACAATGAGCAGTTCTTC	CASSEGRKNNEQFF
TRBD1	TRBV7-2	NA	TRBJ2-7	TGTGCCAGCAGCCCGAACAGGGGCCACGAGCAGTACTTC	CASSPNRGHEQYF
NA	TRBV6-1	few	TRBJ1-1	TGTGCCAGCATTAAGGATGGGGGGCCGACTGAAGCTTTCTTT	CASIKDGGPTEAFF
NA	TRBV2	many	TRBJ2-5	TGTGCCAGCAGTTACAGGCAAGAGACCCAGTACTTC	CASSYRQETQYF
NA	TRBV19	NA	TRBJ1-2	TGTGCCAGTAGTCGGGCTAGCTGGTCCTATGGCTACACCTTC	CASSRASWSYGYTF
NA	TRBV10-3	NA	TRBJ2-6	TGTGCCATCTCAACGGGGCTTAGATACTCTGGGGCCAACGTCCTGACTTTC	CAISTGLRYSGANVLTF
NA	TRBV7-2	many	TRBJ1-5	TGTGCCAGCAGCTTAGAGGGAGCGCAGCCCCAGCATTTT	CASSLEGAQPQHF
NA	TRBV12-3/TRBV12-4	few	TRBJ2-3	TGTGCCAGCAGTCGGGGACGGGGATTGGATACGCAGTATTTT	CASSRGRGLDTQYF
TRBD1	TRBV29-1	many	TRBJ1-1	TGCAGCGTGGAAGGACAGGACAAGTTTGAAGCTTTCTTT	CSVEGQDKFEAFF
NA	TRBV20-1	few	TRBJ1-1	TGCAGTGCTAGAGTAGGAGGGGCACCGAACACTGAAGCTTTCTTT	CSARVGGAPNTEAFF
TRBD2	TRBV10-3	NA	TRBJ2-7	TGTGCCATCAGTAATTTGCCCGGGACTAGCGGGGGGGCCTACGAGCAGTACTTC	CAISNLPGTSGGAYEQYF
TRBD1	TRBV2	many	TRBJ2-1	TGTGCCAGCAGCGGCGACAGGGGAGGCTACAATGAGCAGTTCTTC	CASSGDRGGYNEQFF
NA	TRBV10-3	many	TRBJ1-5	TGTGCCATCAGTAGACAGAACAGCAATCAGCCCCAGCATTTT	CAISRQNSNQPQHF
NA	TRBV2	few	TRBJ2-3	TGTGCCAGCAGTGTGAGGCAGGAAATCACAGATACGCAGTATTTT	CASSVRQEITDTQYF
NA	TRBV7-9	few	TRBJ1-1	TGTGCCAGCAGCCATAAAGGGACGGTCAACACTGAAGCTTTCTTT	CASSHKGTVNTEAFF
TRBD1	TRBV29-1	NA	TRBJ1-2	TGCAGCGTTGGGGGGGACAGGGGTTATGGCTACACCTTC	CSVGGDRGYGYTF
NA	TRBV20-1	few	TRBJ1-1	TGCAGTGCTAGAGTTATAGGGAGGGTGACTGAAGCTTTCTTT	CSARVIGRVTEAFF
NA	TRBV20-1	few	TRBJ2-5	TGCAGTGCTTCAGGAGAGTGGACCCAGTACTTC	CSASGEWTQYF
NA	TRBV9	few	TRBJ2-5	TGTGCCAGCAGTCGTAGCCCCGGGGTCCAAGAGACCCAGTACTTC	CASSRSPGVQETQYF
NA	TRBV30	NA	TRBJ1-6	TGTGCCTGGAGCGCGAATTTACCCCTCCACTTT	CAWSANLPLHF
NA	TRBV27	NA	TRBJ1-1	TGTGCCAGCAGCCGTGGACAGTTTAACACTGAAGCTTTCTTT	CASSRGQFNTEAFF
NA	TRBV12-3/TRBV12-4	NA	TRBJ2-2	TGTGCCAGCAGTGACACCTACACCGGGGAGCTGTTTTTT	CASSDTYTGELFF
NA	TRBV2	many	TRBJ1-5	TGTGCCAGCAGCGAAGTGGGTCAGCCCCAGCATTTT	CASSEVGQPQHF
TRBD1	TRBV11-2	many	TRBJ1-2	TGTGCCAGCAGCTTCGGCCAGGGACAGGGAGGTTATGGCTACACCTTC	CASSFGQGQGGYGYTF
NA	TRBV29-1	many	TRBJ2-3	TGCAGCGTTGATGGAGATACGCAGTATTTT	CSVDGDTQYF
NA	TRBV2	many	TRBJ1-5	TGTGCCAGCAGGGTAACAGGAAATCAGCCCCAGCATTTT	CASRVTGNQPQHF
NA	TRBV6-5	few	TRBJ2-1	TGTGCCAGCAGTTACTCGATACCCTCCTGGGGGCAGTTCTTC	CASSYSIPSWGQFF
NA	TRBV10-3	many	TRBJ1-2	TGTGCCATCAGTGAAGACAGATCCTACTATGGCTACACCTTC	CAISEDRSYYGYTF
NA	TRBV3-1	few	TRBJ1-1	TGTGCCAGCAGCCACGGGGGCTCCACTGAAGCTTTCTTT	CASSHGGSTEAFF
NA	TRBV29-1	NA	TRBJ1-2	TGCAGCGTTGACCCGTCGAGCTCTGGAAACACCTTC	CSVDPSSSGNTF
NA	TRBV5-4	once	TRBJ2-3	TGTGCCAGTAGGAGGTCGGAGGATACGCAGTATTTT	CASRRSEDTQYF
TRBD2	TRBV7-2	few	TRBJ2-1	TGTGCCAGCAGCCCCTGGGGACTAGCGGGAGGGCCTCATGAGCAGTTCTTC	CASSPWGLAGGPHEQFF
NA	TRBV10-3	NA	TRBJ1-4	TGTGCCATCAGTGGCATGGTGGGGCAGGGGAGGAGTAATGAAAAACTGTTTTTT	CAISGMVGQGRSNEKLFF
TRBD1	TRBV25-1	NA	TRBJ1-2	TGTGCCAGCGTAGGACAGGGTTCCTATGGCTACACCTTC	CASVGQGSYGYTF
NA	TRBV30	NA	TRBJ1-3	TGTGCCTTCCGTCTCGGAGGCCCCTCTGGAAACACCATATATTTT	CAFRLGGPSGNTIYF
NA	TRBV20-1	few	TRBJ2-1	TGCAGTGCTAGAGGTCCAGGGGCAAGTGAGCAGTTCTTC	CSARGPGASEQFF
TRBD1	TRBV27	NA	TRBJ1-2	TGTGCCAGCGGTACAGGGGTTGGCTACACCTTC	CASGTGVGYTF
NA	TRBV11-2	NA	TRBJ2-3	TGTGCCAGCAGCCGCCAATCCGGGACAAAATCTCCAGATACGCAGTATTTT	CASSRQSGTKSPDTQYF
TRBD2	TRBV12-3/TRBV12-4	NA	TRBJ2-7	TGTGCCAGCAGTCTCGGACTAGCGTCTACCTACGAGCAGTACTTC	CASSLGLASTYEQYF
TRBD2	TRBV20-1	once	TRBJ2-7	TGCAGTGCGCCCCCGCGGGGGGGCTACGAGCAGTACTTC	CSAPPRGGYEQYF
NA	TRBV20-1	few	TRBJ2-7	TGCAGTGCCCAGCTCCCTGGCGAGCAGTACTTC	CSAQLPGEQYF
NA	TRBV19	many	TRBJ1-1	TGTGCCAGTAGACGGGGCCCGGGAACTGAAGCTTTCTTT	CASRRGPGTEAFF
NA	TRBV2	many	TRBJ1-1	TGTGCCAGCAGTGTGGACGTGAACACTGAAGCTTTCTTT	CASSVDVNTEAFF
NA	TRBV4-2	NA	TRBJ2-1	TGTGCCAGCAGCCAAGAGCAGGGGGGTAATGAGCAGTTCTTC	CASSQEQGGNEQFF
TRBD2	TRBV11-2	few	TRBJ2-1	TGTGCCAGCAGCTTCAGAAGCGGGGGGGGCAATGAGCAGTTCTTC	CASSFRSGGGNEQFF
TRBD1	TRBV20-1	NA	TRBJ1-4	TGCAGTGCTATCCCCGGGACAGGGGATGAAAAACTGTTTTTT	CSAIPGTGDEKLFF
NA	TRBV9	NA	TRBJ2-1	TGTGCCAGCAGCGTAGTCCCCCACAGCGTACGAGGGGGGAATGAGCAGTTCTTC	CASSVVPHSVRGGNEQFF
NA	TRBV12-3/TRBV12-4	many	TRBJ2-5	TGTGCCAGCGGGGCCGCAGGGCAAGAGACCCAGTACTTC	CASGAAGQETQYF
NA	TRBV20-1	many	TRBJ1-2	TGCAGTGCAAAACCTGGACTTAACTATGGCTACACCTTC	CSAKPGLNYGYTF
TRBD1	TRBV20-1	NA	TRBJ1-5	TGCAGTGCTAAGATCCGGGACAGGGGAGAAGGTCAGCCCCAGCATTTT	CSAKIRDRGEGQPQHF
NA	TRBV7-2	NA	TRBJ2-3	TGTGCCAGCAGCCAAGACACCGGTGGGCTCCCGCAGTATTTT	CASSQDTGGLPQYF
NA	TRBV6-5	few	TRBJ1-1	TGTGCCAGCAGTTACAAGGGACACACGAACACTGAAGCTTTCTTT	CASSYKGHTNTEAFF